This is a list of T cell receptor beta chains from one sample in a study of shared clonotypes between healthy human individuals. Produced via immunoSEQ multiplex PCR; TCRdb's table is partial and in-frame only. The top ten clones hold about 0.39% of a sample with 2,500,000 or so clones, 93% of them seen once. Sequencing was done on a sample of naive CD4+ T cells from PBMCs. These receptors were collected from a man younger than 30 in good health. Some clones in this sample may be carry-over from other donors' samples. CDR3s include the opening cysteine and the closing phenylalanine or tryptophan. The D gene is left open where the match is weak. Size tells how often a clone was seen (once, few, many) or the class of an expanded clone, and some rows leave it out.

J gene,clone size,V gene,D gene,CDR3 DNA,CDR3 protein
TRBJ1-5,-,TRBV6-1,TRBD1,TGTGCCAGCAGGCAACAGGGGCTTAGCAATCAGCCCCAGCATTTT,CASRQQGLSNQPQHF
TRBJ2-7,-,TRBV4-1,-,TGCGCCAGCAGCCACGGCCCCGTGGGGGGAATGTCCTACGAGCAGTACTTC,CASSHGPVGGMSYEQYF
TRBJ2-6,-,TRBV6-5,-,TGTGCCAGCAGTTACTTGCGAGGGAATGGGGCCAACGTCCTGACTTTC,CASSYLRGNGANVLTF
TRBJ2-3,-,TRBV9,-,TGTGCCAGCAGCGTAGAAGGAGGGGGGATGACAGATACGCAGTATTTT,CASSVEGGGMTDTQYF
TRBJ2-2,once,TRBV9,-,TGTGCCAGCAGCGTAGCAAGTACCGGGGAGCTGTTTTTT,CASSVASTGELFF
TRBJ2-7,once,TRBV5-5,-,TGTGCCAGCAGCTTTACCGGGGAGGACGAGCAGTACTTC,CASSFTGEDEQYF
TRBJ1-5,few,TRBV6-1,TRBD1,TGTGCCAGCAGTGCCCGACAGGGGGCGGGACAGCCCCAGCATTTT,CASSARQGAGQPQHF
TRBJ2-7,-,TRBV7-3,-,TGTGCCAGCAGCAGAGCCGATTCCTACGAGCAGTACTTC,CASSRADSYEQYF
TRBJ2-7,-,TRBV28,TRBD1,TGTGCCAACACGGTTACCGGGACAGGGTTTTCTGGGTCCTACGAGCAGTACTTC,CANTVTGTGFSGSYEQYF
TRBJ2-1,once,TRBV21-1,-,TGTGCCAGCAGGACAGGGTTTTCTGATGAGCAGTTCTTC,CASRTGFSDEQFF
TRBJ1-1,-,TRBV28,-,TGTGCCAGCACCATAAGGACTAACGAAGCTTTCTTT,CASTIRTNEAFF
TRBJ2-5,-,TRBV7-6,TRBD2,TGTGCCAGCAGCTCTCGACTAGCGGAAGAGACCCAGTACTTC,CASSSRLAEETQYF
TRBJ2-3,-,TRBV18,TRBD2,TGTGCCAGCTCACAGGGACTAGCTAGCACAGATACGCAGTATTTT,CASSQGLASTDTQYF
TRBJ2-3,-,TRBV28,-,TGTGCCAGCAGCCTACTAGAAAGGGCGCAGTATTTT,CASSLLERAQYF
TRBJ2-1,once,TRBV25-1,TRBD2,TGTGCCAGCAGCAGCAGCGGGAGGGCCCGCAATGAGCAGTTCTTC,CASSSSGRARNEQFF
TRBJ1-5,-,TRBV15,-,TGTGCCACCAGCAGAGGGGGGGGAAGCAATCAGCCCCAGCATTTT,CATSRGGGSNQPQHF
TRBJ2-1,-,TRBV11-3,TRBD2,TGTGCCAGCAGCCCAAGGACTAGCGGGAGTTTAAGGTATAATGAGCAGTTCTTC,CASSPRTSGSLRYNEQFF
TRBJ1-1,few,TRBV25-1,TRBD1,TGTGCCAGCAGCCCCACCCGCGGGACAGGGAAGGTCAGCACTGAAGCTTTCTTT,CASSPTRGTGKVSTEAFF
TRBJ1-1,once,TRBV14,-,TGTGCCAGCAGCCAAGTAAGTGGCATGATGAACACTGAAGCTTTCTTT,CASSQVSGMMNTEAFF
TRBJ1-2,-,TRBV5-4,-,TGTGCCAGCAGCTTGGGGTTGCAGACCGGAGCCGCAAACCCACTTGGCTACACCTTC,CASSLGLQTGAANPLGYTF
TRBJ2-7,-,TRBV28,TRBD2,TGTGCCAGCGCGCGAGCGGGAGGCATCTACGAGCAGTACTTC,CASARAGGIYEQYF
TRBJ2-1,once,TRBV9,-,TGTGCCAGCAGCCCCACCGGAGACAATGAGCAGTTCTTC,CASSPTGDNEQFF
TRBJ2-7,once,TRBV11-2,-,TGTGCCAGCAGCCGCGGGTCCCCGGTTTCGGAGCAGTACTTC,CASSRGSPVSEQYF
TRBJ1-6,-,TRBV28,-,TGTGCCAGCCTGCCCGAAGGGCCTTATAATTCACCCCTCCACTTT,CASLPEGPYNSPLHF
TRBJ1-4,-,TRBV5-1,TRBD1,TGCGCCAGCAGCGGAGGGGGCAGGGATTTTTCTAATGAAAAACTGTTTTTT,CASSGGGRDFSNEKLFF
TRBJ2-3,-,TRBV28,-,TGTGCCAGCAGTTTAGTCTCCGGGACCGGACCCACAGATACGCAGTATTTT,CASSLVSGTGPTDTQYF
TRBJ2-3,-,TRBV27,TRBD2,TGTGCCAGCAGTTTATCAAAGCGGGAGGTGGTCACAGATACGCAGTATTTT,CASSLSKREVVTDTQYF
TRBJ1-2,-,TRBV27,TRBD1,TGTGCCAGCAGTTTCGGACAGGCTAACTATGGCTACACCTTC,CASSFGQANYGYTF
TRBJ2-5,-,TRBV28,-,TGTGCCAGCAGTTCGACAGAAGAGACCCAGTACTTC,CASSSTEETQYF
TRBJ2-5,few,TRBV20-1,-,TGCAGTGCTAGACTAGGGGAGACCCAGTACTTC,CSARLGETQYF
TRBJ2-2,-,TRBV19,-,TGTGCCAGTATGGAGGACGGGAGACTCTATGCCGGGGAGCTGTTTTTT,CASMEDGRLYAGELFF
TRBJ2-1,-,TRBV7-9,TRBD2,TGTGCCAGCAGCTTAAGCGGGAGGGCCCTCGCGGACAATGAGCAGTTCTTC,CASSLSGRALADNEQFF
TRBJ2-7,-,TRBV30,TRBD2,TGTGCCTGGAGGACTAGCGGTGCGTACGAGCAGTACTTC,CAWRTSGAYEQYF
TRBJ2-2,-,TRBV5-1,-,TGCGCCAGCAGCTCCGCGCCCAGCGGCACCGGGGAGCTGTTTTTT,CASSSAPSGTGELFF
TRBJ1-1,few,TRBV29-1,TRBD1,TGCAGCGTTCCGGACAGGCAGAACACTGAAGCTTTCTTT,CSVPDRQNTEAFF
TRBJ2-6,-,TRBV11-2,-,TGTGCCAGCAGCCTCCGGGCCCGCTCTGGGGCCAACGTCCTGACTTTC,CASSLRARSGANVLTF
TRBJ1-6,-,TRBV27,-,TGTGCCAGCAGCGCTAACAGGGTTAGGAATAATTCACCCCTCCACTTT,CASSANRVRNNSPLHF
TRBJ1-2,-,TRBV6-5,TRBD1,TGTGCCAGCAGTAATTCCGGGACAGGGGTACGTGGCTACACCTTC,CASSNSGTGVRGYTF
TRBJ1-5,-,TRBV6-1,TRBD1,TGTGCCAGCAGTGATGGACAGGGGGCAGGTCAGCCCCAGCATTTT,CASSDGQGAGQPQHF
TRBJ2-7,-,TRBV7-2,-,TGTGCCAGCAGCTTAGTTTCGGGCGGCTACGAGCAGTACTTC,CASSLVSGGYEQYF
TRBJ2-5,-,TRBV19,-,TGTGCCAGTAAAATGGAACTATCGGGGAGTGAGACCCAGTACTTC,CASKMELSGSETQYF
TRBJ2-3,-,TRBV27,TRBD2,TGTGCCAGCAGGAAAGGACTAGCGGGAACAACAGATACGCAGTATTTT,CASRKGLAGTTDTQYF
TRBJ2-6,-,TRBV5-1,-,TGCGCCAGCAGCTTAGGAGCTGGGGCCAACGTCCTGACTTTC,CASSLGAGANVLTF
TRBJ1-1,-,TRBV7-3,-,TGTGCCAGCAGCCCCGGCCGGGTGAACACTGAAGCTTTCTTT,CASSPGRVNTEAFF
TRBJ1-6,-,TRBV30,-,TGTGCCTGGGCTGGACAGCTAAATTCACCCCTCCACTTT,CAWAGQLNSPLHF
TRBJ2-1,-,TRBV9,TRBD2,TGTGCCAGCAGCGGTAGTAGCGCCCCGATGACTAGCGGGGCTGACTGGAATGAGCAGTTCTTC,CASSGSSAPMTSGADWNEQFF
TRBJ2-2,-,TRBV19,TRBD1,TGTGCCAGTAGCTCGGACAGGGGGCGAACGAGCGTCCCCGGGGAGCTGTTTTTT,CASSSDRGRTSVPGELFF
TRBJ2-4,-,TRBV5-1,-,TGCGCCAGCAGCCGCGTGCCCGGACGGGAAAACATTCAGTACTTC,CASSRVPGRENIQYF
TRBJ2-1,-,TRBV5-1,-,TGCGCCAGCAGCTTGTTTCCGGGAGAGGGAAATGAGCAGTTCTTC,CASSLFPGEGNEQFF
TRBJ1-5,-,TRBV7-9,-,TGTGCCAGCAGCTTAGGGGGTGGTCAGCCCCAGCATTTT,CASSLGGGQPQHF
TRBJ1-2,-,TRBV7-9,-,TGTGCCAGCATCCGGGGGGGATACTATGGCTACACCTTC,CASIRGGYYGYTF
TRBJ2-5,-,TRBV28,-,TGTGCCAGCTTTACCCGGGCCAGCCAAGAGACCCAGTACTTC,CASFTRASQETQYF
TRBJ2-5,-,TRBV28,TRBD2,TGTGCCAGCAGTTACCCTCTAACTGGGACTATAGAGACCCAGTACTTC,CASSYPLTGTIETQYF
TRBJ1-1,-,TRBV5-1,-,TGCGCCAGCAGCGGTAACAGGGAGAACACTGAAGCTTTCTTT,CASSGNRENTEAFF
TRBJ1-5,-,TRBV18,-,TGTGCCACCCGGACAGCTAGCAATCAGCCCCAGCATTTT,CATRTASNQPQHF